This T cell receptor (beta chain) was sequenced for a study of cytomegalovirus exposure and HLA in healthy donors. Study-wide results and caveats: For presence/absence analyses, sequencing depth was assumed to be roughly uniform across donors. Association of a missense DCLRE1C variant with TCR beta V- and J-gene trimming was reported in a later analysis. Previously analyzed data showed that most TCR beta V segments were productive at a frequency of about 87% or about 30%.

The primer mix had 60 Vbeta and 13 Jbeta primers. The assay was immunoSEQ multiplex PCR, and TCRdb's table has in-frame clones only and misses some. The top ten hold roughly 1.9% of the sample, which has 130,000 to 150,000 clones, around 9.6% seen once. A word on this clone: The antigen remains undetermined.

The material sequenced was PBMCs. This receptor was identified in a male donor in good health and CMV-seronegative.

CDR3 coding DNA: TGTGCCAGCAGCCAGTTTGAGGCGACGCCCCAGCATTTT. It codes for CASSQFEATPQHF. V gene TRBV7-2 combines with J gene TRBJ1-5; D not certain. The germline V gene has CDR1 SGHTA and CDR2 FQGNSA. CDR3 length: 13 residues. V dropped 5 bases and J dropped 9 bases, with 14 bases sitting between them. The variable domain in full, completed from reference TRBV7-2 and TRBJ1-5, reads GAGVSQSPSNKVTEKGKDVELRCDPISGHTALYWYRQSLGQGLEFLIYFQGNSAPDKSGLPSDRFSAERTGGSVSTLTIQRTQQEDSAVYLCASSQFEATPQHFGDGTRLSIL.